This T cell receptor beta chain comes out of a study of OX40 agonist ivuxolimab in advanced cancers. Study in general: It was ivuxolimab, an agonistic anti-OX40 (CD134) antibody, that patients were treated with. With a range of about 23 to 90, age averaged about 58 years, and about 82% were male. Enrollees could have had prior anti-PD-1, anti-PD-L1 or anti-CTLA-4 therapy, which about 40% had received.

In regard to this clone: Antigen specificity is unknown.

Here immunoSEQ multiplex PCR was the method, and the copy in TCRdb shows in-frame clones only, minus some. Of 62,000 or so clones in the sample, about 85% were seen once. Findings and caveats of the study: In CD8+ T cells, expanded clones were on average more numerous than in CD4+.

Per germline, CDR1 SGHAT and CDR2 FQDESV (reference sequence). With 3 bases clipped from V and 0 bases from J, the junction kept 0 bases outside the gene matches. This CDR3 comprises 16 residues. The chain joins TRBV11-1 to TRBJ2-3; 13 nucleotides line up with TRBD2. Material: CD4+ or CD8+ T cells sorted from blood, obtained in a trial of the OX40 agonist ivuxolimab. The clonotype was recovered from an adult with an advanced solid tumor such as melanoma, head and neck, liver or kidney cancer. The CDR3 sequence: CASSLTSGRSTDTQYF. CDR3 nucleotides: TGTGCCAGCAGCTTGACTAGCGGGAGGAGCACAGATACGCAGTATTTT.